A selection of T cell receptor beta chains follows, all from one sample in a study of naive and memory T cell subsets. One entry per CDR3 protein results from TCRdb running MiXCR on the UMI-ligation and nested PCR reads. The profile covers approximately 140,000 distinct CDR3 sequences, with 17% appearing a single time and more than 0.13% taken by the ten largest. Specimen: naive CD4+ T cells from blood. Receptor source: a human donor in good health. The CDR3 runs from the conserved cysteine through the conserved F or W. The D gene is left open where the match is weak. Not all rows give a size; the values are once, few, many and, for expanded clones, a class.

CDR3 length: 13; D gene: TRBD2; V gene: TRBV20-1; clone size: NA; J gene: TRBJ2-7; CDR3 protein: CSATSAIAYEQYF; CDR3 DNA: TGCAGTGCAACTAGCGCGATCGCCTACGAGCAGTACTTC
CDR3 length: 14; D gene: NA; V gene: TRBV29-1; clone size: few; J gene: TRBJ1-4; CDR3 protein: CSVEVGSGYEKLFF; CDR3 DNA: TGCAGCGTTGAAGTAGGATCAGGGTATGAAAAACTGTTTTTT
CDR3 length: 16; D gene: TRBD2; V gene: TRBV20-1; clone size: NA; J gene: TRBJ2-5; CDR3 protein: CSAVTPTSGRWETQYF; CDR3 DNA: TGCAGTGCTGTTACCCCGACTAGCGGGAGATGGGAGACCCAGTACTTC
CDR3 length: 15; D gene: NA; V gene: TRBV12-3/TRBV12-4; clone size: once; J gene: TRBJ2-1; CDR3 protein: CASSPQVTNYNEQFF; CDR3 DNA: TGTGCCAGCAGCCCCCAGGTAACAAATTACAATGAGCAGTTCTTC
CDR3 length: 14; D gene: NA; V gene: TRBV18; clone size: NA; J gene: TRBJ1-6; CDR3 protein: CASSPPESHSPLHF; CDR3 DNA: TGTGCCAGCTCCCCCCCGGAGTCCCATTCACCCCTCCACTTT
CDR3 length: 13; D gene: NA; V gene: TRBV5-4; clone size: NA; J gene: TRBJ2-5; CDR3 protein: CASSLKGKETQYF; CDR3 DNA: TGTGCCAGCAGCTTGAAAGGGAAAGAGACCCAGTACTTC
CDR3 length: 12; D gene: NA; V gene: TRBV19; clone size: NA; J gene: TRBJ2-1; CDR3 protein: CASSIWGNEQFF; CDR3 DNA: TGTGCCAGTAGTATATGGGGTAATGAGCAGTTCTTC
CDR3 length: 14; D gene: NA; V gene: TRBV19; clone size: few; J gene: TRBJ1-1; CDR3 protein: CASRGGAGNTEAFF; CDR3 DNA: TGTGCCAGCCGAGGGGGAGCGGGGAACACTGAAGCTTTCTTT
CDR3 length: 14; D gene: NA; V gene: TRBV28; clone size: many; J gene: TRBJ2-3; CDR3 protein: CASSQGYLTDTQYF; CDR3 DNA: TGTGCCAGCAGTCAAGGGTATCTCACAGATACGCAGTATTTT
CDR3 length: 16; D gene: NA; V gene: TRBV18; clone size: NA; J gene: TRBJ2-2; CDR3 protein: CASSPPPGTHTGELFF; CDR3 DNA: TGTGCCAGCTCACCACCGCCAGGGACCCACACCGGGGAGCTGTTTTTT
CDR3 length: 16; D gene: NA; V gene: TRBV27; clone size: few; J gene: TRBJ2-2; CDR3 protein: CASSLRTWGASGELFF; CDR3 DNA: TGTGCCAGCAGTTTAAGGACATGGGGGGCTAGCGGGGAGCTGTTTTTT
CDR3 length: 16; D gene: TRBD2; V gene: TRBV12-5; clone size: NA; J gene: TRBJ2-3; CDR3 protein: CASGTGTSGYTDTQYF; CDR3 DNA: TGTGCTAGTGGTACGGGGACTAGCGGGTACACAGATACGCAGTATTTT
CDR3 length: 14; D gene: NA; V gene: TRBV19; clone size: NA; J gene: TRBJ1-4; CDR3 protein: CASGTTQEKEKLFF; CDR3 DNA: TGTGCCAGTGGGACGACTCAAGAGAAGGAAAAACTGTTTTTT
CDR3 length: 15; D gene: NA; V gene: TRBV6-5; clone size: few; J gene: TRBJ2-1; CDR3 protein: CASSRTGVSGDEQFF; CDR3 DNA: TGTGCCAGCAGCCGAACGGGGGTTAGCGGCGATGAGCAGTTCTTC
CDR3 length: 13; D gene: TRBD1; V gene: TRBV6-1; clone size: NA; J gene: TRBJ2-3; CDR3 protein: CASSGTGGDTQYF; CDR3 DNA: TGTGCCAGCAGTGGGACAGGTGGAGATACGCAGTATTTT
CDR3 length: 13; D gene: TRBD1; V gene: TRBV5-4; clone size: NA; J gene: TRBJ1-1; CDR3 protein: CASSRQGPPEAFF; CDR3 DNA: TGTGCCAGCAGCAGACAGGGACCCCCTGAAGCTTTCTTT
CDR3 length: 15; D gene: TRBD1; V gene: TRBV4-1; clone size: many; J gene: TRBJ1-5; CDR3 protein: CASSLTGTGNQPQHF; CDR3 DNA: TGCGCCAGCAGCCTTACCGGGACAGGGAATCAGCCCCAGCATTTT
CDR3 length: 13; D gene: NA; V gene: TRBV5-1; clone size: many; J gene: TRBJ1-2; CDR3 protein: CASSFPGGYGYTF; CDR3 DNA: TGCGCCAGCAGCTTTCCGGGCGGCTATGGCTACACCTTC
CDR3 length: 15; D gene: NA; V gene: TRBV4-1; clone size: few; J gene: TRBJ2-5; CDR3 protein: CASSQDLTRGETQYF; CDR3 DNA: TGCGCCAGCAGCCAAGATCTAACCCGTGGTGAGACCCAGTACTTC
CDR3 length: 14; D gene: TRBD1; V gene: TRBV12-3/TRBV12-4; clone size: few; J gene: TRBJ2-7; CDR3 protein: CASRPGQASHEQYF; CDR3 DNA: TGTGCCAGCAGACCCGGACAGGCTAGTCACGAGCAGTACTTC
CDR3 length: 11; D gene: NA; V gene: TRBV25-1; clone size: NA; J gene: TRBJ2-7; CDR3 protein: CASSGFNEQYF; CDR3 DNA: TGTGCCAGCAGTGGGTTTAACGAGCAGTACTTC
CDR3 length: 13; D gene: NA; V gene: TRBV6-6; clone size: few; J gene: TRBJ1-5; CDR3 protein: CASSASGDQPQHF; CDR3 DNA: TGTGCCAGCAGTGCTTCAGGAGATCAGCCCCAGCATTTT
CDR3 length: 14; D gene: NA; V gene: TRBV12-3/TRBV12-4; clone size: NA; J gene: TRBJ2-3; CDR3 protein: CASKTGSSTDTQYF; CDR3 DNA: TGTGCCAGCAAAACAGGCAGTAGCACAGATACGCAGTATTTT
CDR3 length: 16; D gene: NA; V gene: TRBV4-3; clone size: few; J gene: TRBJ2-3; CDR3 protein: CASSQEPVRVPDTQYF; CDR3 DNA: TGCGCCAGCAGCCAAGAGCCTGTACGGGTCCCAGATACGCAGTATTTT
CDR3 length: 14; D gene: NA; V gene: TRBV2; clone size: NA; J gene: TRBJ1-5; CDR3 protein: CASSAAGPVQPQHF; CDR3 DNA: TGTGCCAGCAGTGCGGCCGGGCCGGTCCAGCCCCAGCATTTT
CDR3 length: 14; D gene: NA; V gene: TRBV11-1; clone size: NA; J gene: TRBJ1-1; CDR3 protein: CASSPAGRNTEAFF; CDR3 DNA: TGTGCCAGCAGCCCAGCCGGGCGGAACACTGAAGCTTTCTTT
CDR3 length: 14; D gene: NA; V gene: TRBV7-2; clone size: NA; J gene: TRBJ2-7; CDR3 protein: CASSSYGSLYEQYF; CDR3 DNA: TGTGCCAGCAGCTCCTACGGGAGTCTATACGAGCAGTACTTC
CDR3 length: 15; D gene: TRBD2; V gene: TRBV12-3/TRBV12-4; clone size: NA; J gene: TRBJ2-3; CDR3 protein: CASSLGVGRADTQYF; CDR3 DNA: TGTGCCAGCAGTTTAGGCGTGGGGAGGGCAGATACGCAGTATTTT
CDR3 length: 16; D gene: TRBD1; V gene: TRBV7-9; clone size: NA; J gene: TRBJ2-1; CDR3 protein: CASSFPRTGSYNEQFF; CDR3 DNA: TGTGCCAGCAGCTTCCCAAGGACAGGTTCCTACAATGAGCAGTTCTTC
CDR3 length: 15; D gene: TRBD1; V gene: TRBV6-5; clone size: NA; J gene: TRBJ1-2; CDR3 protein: CASSYSGTGNYGYTF; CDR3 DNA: TGTGCCAGCAGTTACTCAGGGACAGGGAATTATGGCTACACCTTC
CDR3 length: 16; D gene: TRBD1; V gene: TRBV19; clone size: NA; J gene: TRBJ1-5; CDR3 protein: CASSIGAGGFVQPQHF; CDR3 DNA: TGTGCCAGTAGTATCGGGGCAGGGGGCTTTGTGCAGCCCCAGCATTTT
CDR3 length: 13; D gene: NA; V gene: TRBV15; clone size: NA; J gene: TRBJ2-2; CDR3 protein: CATSRDITGELFF; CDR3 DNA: TGTGCCACCAGCAGAGATATCACCGGGGAGCTGTTTTTT
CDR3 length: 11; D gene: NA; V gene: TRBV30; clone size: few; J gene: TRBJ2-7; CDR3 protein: CAWSSAYEQYF; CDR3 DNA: TGTGCCTGGAGTAGCGCCTACGAGCAGTACTTC
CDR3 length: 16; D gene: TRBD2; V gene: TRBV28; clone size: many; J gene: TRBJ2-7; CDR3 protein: CASSGGGAGGSYEQYF; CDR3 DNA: TGTGCCAGCAGCGGCGGAGGAGCGGGAGGCTCTTACGAGCAGTACTTC
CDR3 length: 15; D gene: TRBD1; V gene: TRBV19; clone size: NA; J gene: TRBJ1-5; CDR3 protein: CASRWDSSFNQPQHF; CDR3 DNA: TGTGCCAGTAGATGGGACAGCTCTTTCAATCAGCCCCAGCATTTT
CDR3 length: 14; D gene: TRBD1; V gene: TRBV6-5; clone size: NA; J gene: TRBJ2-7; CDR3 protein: CASSSGQGRDEQYF; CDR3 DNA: TGTGCCAGCAGTTCTGGACAGGGGCGCGACGAGCAGTACTTC